A selection of T cell receptor beta chains follows, all from one sample in a study of blood T cell repertoires in COVID-19. The protocol was immunoSEQ multiplex PCR, while the TCRdb copy is restricted to in-frame clones and leaves out a portion. The sample shows tens of thousands of clones, 75% to 90% of them seen only once. The sample taken for sequencing was peripheral blood. These receptors all stem from an elderly man with acute or convalescent COVID-19. Both conserved end residues are trimmed from each CDR3. The D gene is left open where the match is weak.

>NA|TRBV30|TRBJ1-2
AWKGEGGSYGYT
>TRBD1|TRBV4-3|TRBJ2-1
ASSQSGGLSYNEQF
>NA|TRBV6-5|TRBJ1-5
ASRGGYSNQPQH
>NA|TRBV3-1/TRBV3-2|TRBJ2-7
ASSQGQHPGSEQY
>NA|TRBV11-2|TRBJ1-4
ASSWGLGMVNEKLF
>NA|TRBV5-1|TRBJ1-1
ASSLQGGNTEAF
>NA|TRBV19|TRBJ1-5
ASSHLTTEDQPQH
>NA|TRBV4-1|TRBJ2-3
ASSQGRGAGASTDTQY
>TRBD1|TRBV7-2|TRBJ1-2
ASSLNEGAWGYGYT
>NA|TRBV19|TRBJ1-6
ASTGSSYNSPLH
>NA|TRBV18|TRBJ2-7
ASSLGGTWYEQY
>TRBD1|TRBV29-1|TRBJ1-2
STDRAYGYT
>NA|TRBV5-3|TRBJ1-5
ARSPAHRISTQYSNQPQH
>NA|TRBV5-4|TRBJ1-2
ASSLGGAGMYGYT
>TRBD1|TRBV4-1|TRBJ1-3
ASSLSGTGYSGNTIY
>NA|TRBV9|TRBJ2-3
ASSAQGELTDTQY